The 21 T cell receptor beta chains given below trace back to one sample, sequenced in a study of T cell changes during pregnancy in multiple sclerosis. Sequencing used immunoSEQ multiplex PCR; TCRdb keeps in-frame clones, though not all of them. The table includes about 43,000 clones, approximately 91% detected once. Sequencing input: PBMCs (not recorded whether the cells were cultured). These receptors originate from a female donor with multiple sclerosis, enrolled in a pregnancy study.

This clone was recorded once. Here the CDR3 reads CASSPWDERISYEQYF. CDR3 sequence (DNA): TGTGCCAGCAGCCCCTGGGACGAACGGATCTCCTACGAGCAGTACTTC. J is TRBJ2-7 and V is TRBV7-9; D assignment may be TRBD1 or TRBD2 (5 bases each). V shed 5 bases and J shed 0 bases, with 17 bases lying between them. CDR3 length equals 16 residues. Looked up from germline, CDR1 is SEHNR and CDR2 is FQNEAQ (reference sequence).

The chain couples TRBV18 to TRBJ2-7; tentative D call: TRBD1 (6 bases). CDR3 length equals 15 residues. CDR1 and CDR2 from the germline V gene are KGHSH and LQKENI. V gave up 3 bases and J gave up 2 bases, with 14 bases separating them. In DNA form, the CDR3 reads TGTGCCAGCTCACCGTACCGGGACACACCCTACGAGCAGTACTTC. Its translation: CASSPYRDTPYEQYF.

J is TRBJ2-5 and V is TRBV4-2; 7 bases are a match to TRBD1. Looked up from germline, CDR1 is LGHNA and CDR2 is YNFKEQ. V shed 1 base, J shed 3 bases, and the junction held 2 bases outside the gene matches. This CDR3 contains 14 residues. CDR3 bases: TGTGCCAGCAGCCAAGGTGGGACAGAAGAGACCCAGTACTTC. Residues: CASSQGGTEETQYF.

The chain couples TRBV2 to TRBJ2-3; a possible D gene is TRBD2 (5 bases). From germline, CDR1 is SNHLY and CDR2 FYNNEI. V was pared by 10 bases and J by 6 bases, with 14 bases between. The CDR3 runs 12 residues. The CDR3 region has the DNA TGTGCCACCCAGGACTTTTCTGATACGCAGTATTTT. Translating gives CATQDFSDTQYF.

This clone has a handful of counts. The J gene is TRBJ1-5, the V gene TRBV28; D is perhaps TRBD1 (6 bases). Trimming stripped 6 bases from V and 0 bases from J, with 12 bases between. Germline CDR1 is MDHEN and CDR2 is SYDVKM. The CDR3 covers 15 residues. CDR3 protein: CASRRTANSNQPQHF. The CDR3 coding sequence is TGTGCCAGCAGGAGGACAGCAAATAGCAATCAGCCCCAGCATTTT.

V usage is TRBV5-1 and J usage is TRBJ1-1; D remains ambiguous. The germline V gene has CDR1 SGHRS and CDR2 YFSETQ. V was cut by 0 bases and J by 0 bases, with 9 bases left in between. The CDR3 is 15 residues long. The CDR3 is CASSLDGYMNTEAFF. DNA of the CDR3: TGCGCCAGCAGCTTGGATGGATACATGAACACTGAAGCTTTCTTT.

This chain uses TRBV19 with TRBJ1-2, with TRBD1 as a possible D gene (6 bases). The germline V gene has CDR1 LNHDA and CDR2 SQIVND (reference sequence). V gave up 6 bases and J gave up 8 bases, with 13 bases separating them. The CDR3 runs to 12 residues. The CDR3 DNA reads as TGTGCCAGTAGAAGACAGGAGGGGGGCTACACCTTC. Residues: CASRRQEGGYTF.

The gene calls are TRBV7-3 and TRBJ2-1; D perhaps matches TRBD1 (6 bases). Germline CDR1 is SGHTA and CDR2 is FQGTGA. This CDR3 region has 14 residues. Trimming shortened V by 2 bases and J by 9 bases, and 14 bases separated the two germline ends. In DNA form, the CDR3 reads TGTGCCAGCAGCTTAGTGTCGGGACAAAGTGAGCAGTTCTTC. Translated, it gives CASSLVSGQSEQFF.

This rearrangement joins TRBV7-2 to TRBJ2-7; TRBD2 matches 9 bases. The J segment lost 0 bases and the V segment lost 5 bases, leaving 8 bases of the junction unmatched. The CDR3 has 16 amino acids. From germline, CDR1 is SGHTA and CDR2 FQGNSA. CDR3 DNA sequence: TGTGCCAGCAGCCCCCCAAGCGGGAGGAGCTCCTACGAGCAGTACTTC. It yields the protein CASSPPSGRSSYEQYF.

The chain combines TRBV4-3 with TRBJ2-7; D might be TRBD2 (6 bases). CDR1 and CDR2 (germline): LGHNA, YSLEER. This CDR3 has 13 residues. V was cut by 0 bases and J by 3 bases, with 6 bases left in between. The CDR3 DNA reads as TGCGCCAGCAGCCAAGAGGGGGGCTACGAGCAGTACTTC. Encoded protein: CASSQEGGYEQYF.

This chain connects TRBV19 to TRBJ2-7; D is unresolved. This CDR3 region has 13 residues. CDR1 is LNHDA, CDR2 SQIVND, per germline (reference sequence). The ends were cut back, 3 bases at V and 2 bases at J, with 8 bases in the middle. CDR3: CASSISLAYEQYF. As DNA, the CDR3 is TGTGCCAGTAGTATTTCCCTCGCCTACGAGCAGTACTTC.

This rearrangement joins TRBV7-3 to TRBJ2-1; D is perhaps TRBD2 (6 bases). CDR3 length equals 14 residues. Looked up from germline, CDR1 is SGHTA and CDR2 is FQGTGA. Trimming took off 4 bases at V and 8 bases at J, with 15 bases between the two ends. DNA of the CDR3: TGTGCCAGCAGCTCCCTCGGGGGAGCACATGAGCAGTTCTTC. This codes for CASSSLGGAHEQFF.

This chain uses TRBV7-2 with TRBJ1-2, with TRBD1 identical over 7 bases. The germline gives CDR1 SGHTA, CDR2 FQGNSA. CDR3 size: 15 residues. Trimming removed 4 bases from V and 4 bases from J; junction bases left unmatched: 9. CDR3 sequence (DNA): TGTGCCAGCAGCTCAGGCAACAGGGGCGTCTATGGCTACACCTTC. Translation: CASSSGNRGVYGYTF.

This chain uses TRBV28 with TRBJ2-5; D unclear. The CDR3 length is 12 residues. Trimming pared 5 bases from V and 2 bases from J, leaving 6 bases between. Germline-derived CDR1 and CDR2 are MDHEN and SYDVKM. The CDR3 protein is CASSPPQETQYF. The CDR3 DNA sequence: TGTGCCAGCAGTCCCCCGCAAGAGACCCAGTACTTC.

This chain's CDR3 is CASSLEKGNGANVLTF. In DNA form, the CDR3 reads TGTGCCAGCAGCTTGGAGAAGGGAAATGGGGCCAACGTCCTGACTTTC. The rearrangement joins TRBV5-6 to TRBJ2-6; D call uncertain. The CDR3 has 16 residues. The V end was cut by 0 bases, the J end by 3 bases, with 10 bases between. CDR1 is SGHDT, CDR2 YYEEEE, per germline. The full variable domain, with the rest looked up from reference TRBV5-6 and TRBJ2-6, is DAGVTQSPTHLIKTRGQQVTLRCSPKSGHDTVSWYQQALGQGPQFIFQYYEEEERQRGNFPDRFSGHQFPNYSSELNVNALLLGDSALYLCASSLEKGNGANVLTFGAGSRLTVL.

The J gene is TRBJ2-2, the V gene TRBV19; the D is unclear. Trimming removed 1 base at V and 6 bases at J, with 6 bases between. This CDR3 has 13 residues. Germline CDR1 reads LNHDA; CDR2 reads SQIVND (reference sequence). CDR3 region: CASSIVSPGELFF. The CDR3 DNA sequence: TGTGCCAGTAGTATAGTGAGTCCCGGGGAGCTGTTTTTT.

This rearrangement joins TRBV10-3 to TRBJ2-5, with 8 bases aligning to TRBD1. The ends lost 4 bases at V and 7 bases at J; junction bases unmatched: 8. The CDR3 length is 14 residues. Per germline, CDR1 ENHRY and CDR2 SYGVKD. The CDR3 sequence: CAISGTGRGGTQYF. The CDR3 DNA follows: TGTGCCATCAGTGGGACAGGGAGAGGAGGGACCCAGTACTTC.

The chain couples TRBV28 to TRBJ2-3; 8 bases fit TRBD1. V trimming: 6 bases; J trimming: 5 bases; junction bases outside the gene matches: 10. The CDR3 spans 15 residues. The germline V gene encodes CDR1 MDHEN and CDR2 SYDVKM. CDR3 sequence (DNA): TGTGCCAGCAGACCCCGGGACAGGTGGGGAGATACGCAGTATTTT. This gives the protein CASRPRDRWGDTQYF.

The rearrangement joins TRBV5-1 to TRBJ1-2; D remains ambiguous. V lost 0 bases and J lost 3, with 6 bases in between. This CDR3 is built from 13 residues. CDR1 and CDR2 from the germline V gene are SGHRS and YFSETQ. The CDR3 DNA reads TGCGCCAGCAGCTTGGTGAGGGACTATGGCTACACCTTC. It encodes CASSLVRDYGYTF. Combining the CDR3 with reference TRBV5-1 and TRBJ1-2 gives the whole variable domain KAGVTQTPRYLIKTRGQQVTLSCSPISGHRSVSWYQQTPGQGLQFLFEYFSETQRNKGNFPGRFSGRQFSNSRSEMNVSTLELGDSALYLCASSLVRDYGYTFGSGTRLTVV.

The J gene is TRBJ1-1, the V gene TRBV30, with a tentative D call TRBD1 (5 bases). Trimming pared 1 base from V and 4 bases from J, leaving 10 bases between. From germline, CDR1 is GTSNPN and CDR2 SVGIG (reference sequence). The CDR3 consists of 13 residues. CDR3 sequence reads: CAWSAQRGTEAFF. CDR3 DNA: TGTGCCTGGAGTGCCCAGAGGGGCACTGAAGCTTTCTTT.

The V and J genes are TRBV16 and TRBJ2-7; the match to TRBD2 covers 7 bases. CDR1 and CDR2 (germline): KGHSY, FQNENV. The CDR3 is 12 amino acids. V was clipped by 8 bases and J by 5 bases; unmatched bases: 6. CDR3 sequence: CASSREGHEQYF. The CDR3 nucleotides read TGTGCCAGCTCAAGGGAGGGCCACGAGCAGTACTTC.